This T cell receptor beta chain comes out of a study of identical twins. Trimming cost V 1 base and J 1 base; bases outside gene matches: 5. Germline V gene sequence: CDR1 SGHTA, CDR2 FQGNSA. The CDR3 spans 16 residues. This clonotype was observed a handful of times. Its antigen is as yet unknown. TCRdb ran MiXCR on the 5' RACE reads and lists one entry per CDR3 protein. This sample has roughly 570,000 distinct CDR3 sequences, with roughly 9.9% found just once. Notes on the study in general: Models underestimated out-of-frame TCR alpha sharing in monozygotic twins. Beta clonotypes that were abundant in cord blood contained fewer insertions, a pattern absent from memory repertoires. Researchers reported excess low generation probability among twin-shared out-of-frame alpha sequences.

The same data also went into a second study, on yellow fever vaccine responses in identical twins.

J is TRBJ2-7 and V is TRBV7-2; 9 positions agree with TRBD2. Sequencing used PBMCs. This TCR was sampled from a woman between 18 and 30 years old in good health. CDR3 bases: TGTGCCAGCAGCTTAGTCGGCGGGGGGGCGTCCTACGAGCAGTACTTC. Translation: CASSLVGGGASYEQYF.